This TCR beta chain was sequenced during a study of blood T cell repertoires in COVID-19 (dated by TCRdb to the early 2020s). For the wider study: Collaborator samples came from the United States, Italy and Spain and covered acute and convalescent phases of COVID-19. A freely available public database, intended as a resource for researchers studying the immune response to SARS-CoV-2, is where the repertoires were released. The material from the prospective study consisted of cDNA or gDNA derived from T cells, B-cell-depleted T cells, or PBMCs. Where available, HLA class I and class II types were obtained from metadata supplied by the sample provider rather than from assay-based typing. The sample metadata nearly always contained a de-identified subject ID, COVID-19 status, age in years and sex. Samples came from the ongoing ImmuneRACE study (first 160 participants) plus 1,254 subjects from 6 global collaborators. Deeply sampled blood TCRbeta repertoires from subjects exposed to, actively infected with, or recovered from COVID-19 were included in the dataset.

The collaborating institutions used their own protocols to collect whole blood in K2EDTA tubes. For TCRbeta analysis, collaborators shipped samples in one of three forms: frozen whole blood, isolated PBMCs, or DNA extracted from either of those sample types. Study-wide findings and limitations: The quantity of clinical and demographic metadata differed by source and by participant and was supplied without curation.

About this clone: It lacks a known antigen. No qualities accompany the bases; no much larger clone lies one base away.

The immunoSEQ Assay, a bias-controlled multiplex PCR, was used to amplify TCRbeta CDR3 regions from genomic DNA. Per the original workflow: The number of nucleated cells in each sample was estimated by amplification of reference gene primers within the assay. To quantify the absolute abundance of each unique TCRbeta CDR3 rearrangement, sequence reads were collapsed and filtered. For each sample, productive Simpson clonality was calculated by taking the square root of Simpson's diversity index across productive rearrangements. TCRdb retrieved this table from immuneACCESS and kept in-frame rearrangements only. Not all clones are present; in checked studies, unresolved V genes account for under half, and no reason is known for the remainder. The DNA was the basis for D and trimming; V, J and clone size are from that table. The sample table contains some 20,000 clones; only one count was recorded for about nine tenths of them. The top ten clonotypes cover around 7.2% of the sample.

The sequenced material came from peripheral blood. The TCR was taken from a human donor in a cohort sampled during active COVID-19.

The CDR3 sequence is CASSVGAGAGETQYF. The bases read TGCGCCAGCTCGGTCGGGGCGGGAGCTGGAGAGACCCAGTACTTC. This chain joins TRBV5-1 to TRBJ2-5, with 7 central nucleotides matching TRBD2. Unmatched junction bases come to 13, with V trimmed by 7 bases and J by 4 bases. The germline V gene gives CDR1 as SGHRS and CDR2 as YFSETQ. Taken from cysteine to phenylalanine, the CDR3 has 15 residues. Just the 45-base CDR3 DNA is kept, in frame starting at base 1.